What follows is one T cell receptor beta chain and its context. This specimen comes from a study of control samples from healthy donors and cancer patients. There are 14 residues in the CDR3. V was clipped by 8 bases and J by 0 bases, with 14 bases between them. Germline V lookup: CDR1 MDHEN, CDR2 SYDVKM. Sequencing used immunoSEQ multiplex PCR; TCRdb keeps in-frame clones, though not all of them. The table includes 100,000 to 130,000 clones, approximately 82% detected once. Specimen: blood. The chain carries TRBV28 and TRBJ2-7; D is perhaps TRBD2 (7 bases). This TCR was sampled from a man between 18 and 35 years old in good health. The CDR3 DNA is TGTGCCAGCCATAGGGAGGGGGACTCCTACGAGCAGTACTTC. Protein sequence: CASHREGDSYEQYF.